The 20 T cell receptor beta chains in this list originate from one sample, sequenced in a study of a mutant IDH1 vaccine in newly diagnosed glioma. Time point: baseline, week 1 (first vaccination visit). Specified treatment: pre-vaccination baseline after standard-of-care therapy. Clones were sequenced by immunoSEQ multiplex PCR, and TCRdb holds only the in-frame ones, with some missing. The table lists under 65,000 clones, 60% to 85% of them singletons. The input for sequencing was PBMCs, taken from a glioma patient treated with radiotherapy, temozolomide or both. All receptors come from a woman in her 40s with glioma.

The count of this clone is one. This chain joins TRBV30 and TRBJ1-2; D gene uncertain. Between the trimmed V and J ends, which lost 7 bases and 8 bases, there was a span of 17 bases. This CDR3 has 12 residues. Looked up from germline, CDR1 is GTSNPN and CDR2 is SVGIG (reference sequence). In nucleotides, the CDR3 is TGTGCCTATCCGCACCGGGCAGGCGGCTACACCTTC. This translates into CAYPHRAGGYTF.

The CDR3 loop reads CATNEGQGLGYNEQFF. In nucleotides, the CDR3 is TGTGCCACAAACGAGGGACAGGGATTGGGTTACAATGAGCAGTTCTTC. This chain uses TRBV15 with TRBJ2-1, with 9 bases identical to TRBD1. Germline V CDR1 and CDR2: LNHNV, YYDKDF (reference sequence). V shed 9 bases and J 4 bases; nucleotides not matched to a gene: 13. The length of the CDR3 is 16 residues.

This clone was counted a few times. This rearrangement joins TRBV7-6 to TRBJ1-2; D ambiguous. Germline V lookup: CDR1 SGHVS, CDR2 FNYEAQ. This CDR3 comprises 14 residues. V was trimmed by 1 base and J by 4 bases, leaving 10 bases between them. The CDR3 DNA reads as TGTGCCAGCAGCTTAGTAGCCAGTTCCTATGGCTACACCTTC. Encoded protein: CASSLVASSYGYTF.

The V and J genes are TRBV27 and TRBJ1-5; D unclear. CDR1 and CDR2 (germline): MNHEY, SMNVEV (reference sequence). Deletions cut 0 bases from V and 7 bases from J, with 10 bases between. There are 14 residues in the CDR3. The CDR3 DNA sequence: TGTGCCAGCAGTTTATCGAGGATAGACCAGCCCCAGCATTTT. As protein: CASSLSRIDQPQHF.

This clone was counted a single time. This chain connects TRBV4-1 to TRBJ1-2; D unclear. V was pared by 4 bases and J by 1 base, with 16 bases between. The CDR3 loop spans 16 amino acids. Germline loops: CDR1 MGHRA, CDR2 YSYEKL. Written as DNA, the CDR3 is TGCGCCAGCAGCCCCCTAGGAGGCGGAATTAACTATGGCTACACCTTC. Amino acids: CASSPLGGGINYGYTF.

This chain joins TRBV20-1 and TRBJ2-7; no firm D call. V dropped 4 bases and J dropped 7 bases, with 2 bases sitting between them. Looked up from germline, CDR1 is DFQATT and CDR2 is SNEGSKA (reference sequence). The CDR3 has 8 amino acids. The CDR3 DNA reads TGCAGTGCTAAAGAGCAGTACTTC. It codes for CSAKEQYF.

The rearrangement joins TRBV5-4 to TRBJ1-6; 7 positions agree with TRBD1. The CDR3 is 14 residues long. Germline CDR1 SGHNT, CDR2 YYREEE (reference sequence). V was pared by 3 bases and J by 7 bases, with 4 bases of the junction left unmatched. In DNA form, the CDR3 reads TGTGCCAGCAGCTCCGGGACAGTGAATTCACCCCTCCACTTT. Protein sequence: CASSSGTVNSPLHF.

This chain joins TRBV9 and TRBJ1-6; TRBD1 matches at 9 bases. Germline V gene lookup returns CDR1 SGDLS and CDR2 YYNGEE. The CDR3 covers 14 residues. The ends lost 4 bases at V and 9 bases at J; junction bases unmatched: 5. The CDR3 loop is CASSPGQGSSPLHF. CDR3 DNA sequence: TGTGCCAGCAGCCCTGGACAGGGGAGTTCACCCCTCCACTTT. Filled out from reference TRBV9 and TRBJ1-6, the complete variable domain reads DSGVTQTPKHLITATGQRVTLRCSPRSGDLSVYWYQQSLDQGLQFLIQYYNGEERAKGNILERFSAQQFPDLHSELNLSSLELGDSALYFCASSPGQGSSPLHFGNGTRLTVT.

This clone was picked up a small number of times. This chain joins TRBV25-1 and TRBJ2-7, with 7 nucleotides matching TRBD1. V shed 4 bases, J shed 0 bases, and the junction held 3 bases outside the gene matches. Germline CDR1 MGHDK, CDR2 SYGVNS. This CDR3 region has 14 residues. Here the CDR3 reads CASSVDRVSYEQYF. DNA of the CDR3: TGTGCCAGCAGTGTTGACAGGGTCTCCTACGAGCAGTACTTC.

This clone appeared a single time. The chain recombines TRBV4-1 with TRBJ2-3, with a tentative D call TRBD1 (5 bases). Germline-derived CDR1 and CDR2 are MGHRA and YSYEKL. Trimming took 0 bases from V and 1 from J, leaving 11 bases between them. The CDR3 loop spans 16 amino acids. CDR3 sequence reads: CASSQDWQGGTDTQYF. The DNA of the CDR3 is TGCGCCAGCAGCCAAGATTGGCAGGGTGGCACAGATACGCAGTATTTT.

This chain joins TRBV4-1 and TRBJ2-3; D is unresolved. Germline CDR1 and CDR2: MGHRA and YSYEKL. Trimming removed 0 bases from V and 7 bases from J, with 14 bases in between. CDR3 length: 15 amino acids. In DNA, the CDR3 is TGCGCCAGCAGCCAAGAAATGCTTCTTCGGAATACGCAGTATTTT. It yields the protein CASSQEMLLRNTQYF.

The chain couples TRBV30 to TRBJ1-4; D remains unclear. CDR3 length: 15 residues. Germline V gives CDR1 GTSNPN, CDR2 SVGIG (reference sequence). Trimming pared 3 bases from V and 8 bases from J, leaving 19 bases between. The CDR3 sequence: CAWRRSRRLEEKLFF. As DNA, the CDR3 is TGTGCCTGGAGAAGGAGCCGGCGATTAGAGGAAAAACTGTTTTTT.

This chain connects TRBV7-9 to TRBJ1-2, with 9 bases that match TRBD1. CDR1 is SEHNR, CDR2 FQNEAQ, per germline (reference sequence). This CDR3 spans 14 amino acids. V lost 4 bases to trimming and J lost 2 bases; unmatched junction nucleotides: 2. The CDR3 here is CASSSGQGNYGYTF. The CDR3 DNA is TGTGCCAGCAGCTCTGGACAGGGGAACTATGGCTACACCTTC.

This sequence joins TRBV6-5 and TRBJ2-3, with 9 bases that match TRBD2. Unmatched junction bases numbered 8, after V lost 5 bases and J lost 5 bases. The CDR3 extends over 15 amino acids. CDR1 MNHEY and CDR2 SVGAGI come from the germline V gene. Here the CDR3 reads CASSPSGGHGDTQYF. The CDR3, as DNA: TGTGCCAGCAGTCCAAGCGGGGGGCATGGAGATACGCAGTATTTT.

The J gene is TRBJ1-1, the V gene TRBV29-1; no definite D call. The CDR3 has 15 amino acids. V was pared by 5 bases and J by 5 bases, with 21 bases between. Germline lookup yields CDR1 SQVTM and CDR2 ANQGSEA. The CDR3 DNA sequence: TGCAGCGTTATCCCCACGTTGGGATTAGGGACTGAAGCTTTCTTT. Protein sequence: CSVIPTLGLGTEAFF.

This clone was picked up a small number of times. V is TRBV19 and J is TRBJ1-1; D unresolved. Germline lookup yields CDR1 LNHDA and CDR2 SQIVND (reference sequence). V lost 3 bases to trimming and J lost 10 bases, with 12 bases between them. CDR3 length: 12 residues. The CDR3 here is CASSIYGRPAFF. The CDR3 nucleotides read TGTGCCAGTAGTATTTATGGCAGACCAGCTTTCTTT.

The gene calls are TRBV5-4 and TRBJ1-2; D may be TRBD1 (6 bases). The CDR3 sequence is 15 residues long. Looked up from germline, CDR1 is SGHNT and CDR2 is YYREEE (reference sequence). Trimming shortened V by 0 bases and J by 4 bases, and 13 bases separated the two germline ends. The CDR3 protein is CASSLAGGVGYGYTF. The CDR3 DNA is TGTGCCAGCAGCTTGGCCGGGGGCGTGGGCTATGGCTACACCTTC.

The V call is TRBV19, the J call TRBJ2-7, with D possibly TRBD1 on 6 matching bases. Deletions cut 6 bases from V and 3 bases from J, with 18 bases between. The length of the CDR3 is 15 residues. CDR1 is LNHDA, CDR2 SQIVND, per germline (reference sequence). The CDR3 bases are TGTGCCAGTAGCCCGATACCGGGACAAAGCTACGAGCAGTACTTC. It yields the protein CASSPIPGQSYEQYF.

This clone was seen only a few times. The CDR3 region is CASSLVGGRGNQPQHF. The CDR3 DNA is TGCGCCAGCAGCTTGGTCGGAGGCAGGGGAAATCAGCCCCAGCATTTT. This sequence joins TRBV5-1 and TRBJ1-5, with a tentative D call TRBD1 (6 bases). The CDR3 has 16 residues. Trimming removed 0 bases from V and 4 bases from J, with 14 bases in between. In germline, CDR1 is SGHRS, CDR2 YFSETQ.

J is TRBJ2-1 and V is TRBV11-3; TRBD2 agrees at 10 bases. Germline V gives CDR1 SGHNT, CDR2 YENEEA. V was clipped by 3 bases and J by 9 bases; unmatched bases: 11. The CDR3 contains 16 residues. Written as DNA, the CDR3 is TGTGCCAGCAGCTTTGGGGGTGGAGCGGGGGGGCGTGAGCAGTTCTTC. Translating it yields CASSFGGGAGGREQFF.